This is a list of T cell receptor beta chains from one sample in a study of cytomegalovirus exposure and HLA in healthy donors. Only in-frame clones appear in the TCRdb table, and some are missing; sequencing was by immunoSEQ multiplex PCR. The table has 160,000 or so clones, roughly 80% seen once. The specimen sequenced was PBMCs. The source is a man aged 40-49 years in good health and CMV-seronegative. Both conserved end residues are trimmed from each CDR3. The D gene is left open where the match is weak.

NA	14	TRBV9	ASSPNTGISGNTIY
NA	9	TRBV20-1	SARDLGEAF
NA	12	TRBV6-1	ASRRDFNTDTQY
NA	12	TRBV5-8	ASSLGQSDYGYT
TRBD2	11	TRBV6-5	ASSTWGGWEQY
NA	12	TRBV19	ASSRGHGSYEQY
NA	10	TRBV5-6	ASSLPQAEAF
TRBD1	12	TRBV5-1	ASSSGQGNTEAF
NA	13	TRBV4-1	ASSAAGANTGELF
TRBD1	11	TRBV5-4	ASSFQGDEKLF
TRBD2	16	TRBV9	ASSVLSGTSGFNNEQF
NA	13	TRBV5-1	ASTLGQPLGNEQF
TRBD2	12	TRBV7-2	ASSARGGTDTQY
NA	12	TRBV10-3	AISAWGQNTEAF
NA	11	TRBV7-9	ASSLVLQETQY
TRBD1	12	TRBV7-6	ASSLRTGGHEQY
TRBD2	13	TRBV4-3	ASRPTIGLAGELF
NA	14	TRBV5-1	ASSLDDSYSNQPQH
NA	9	TRBV30	AGVRGALWN
TRBD1	15	TRBV11-2	ASSLGGARTGPDTQY
TRBD2	12	TRBV27	ASSLRRGGLEQY
TRBD1	13	TRBV5-6	ASSAGTGSNQPQH
TRBD1	13	TRBV11-2	ASSKQGGTNEKLF
NA	10	TRBV29-1	SGGQFNTEAF
TRBD1	17	TRBV30	AWTRGPRTGRVSNSPLH
TRBD2	12	TRBV6-5	ASRTSGGGNEQF
NA	12	TRBV19	ASSIALTTDTQY
TRBD2	12	TRBV28	ASTGGLGGGEQF
TRBD1	13	TRBV7-4	ASSPWTGFSYEQY
NA	13	TRBV18	ASSPSQTPNTEAF
NA	11	TRBV28	ASTASSSYEQY
NA	11	TRBV10-1	ASSEDSQETQY
NA	14	TRBV29-1	SVEDNREDMNTEAF